The 9 T cell receptor beta chains given below trace back to one sample, sequenced in a study of Ad26.COV2.S vaccination and SARS-CoV-2 variants. TCRdb's copy holds only in-frame clones and misses some; the assay was immunoSEQ multiplex PCR. The table records roughly 680,000 clones, roughly 90% of them present only once. As to treatment: 15 to 20 received Ad26.COV2.S at low or high dose, single or two shots; roughly five received placebo; per-sample allocation not given. All samples were drawn on day 63, counting from the first vaccine or placebo injection. Sequenced here: peripheral blood, sampled in a trial of Ad26.COV2.S vaccine versus placebo. Every receptor here comes from a person aged 18 to 59 who received the Ad26.COV2.S COVID-19 vaccine or a placebo.

This CDR3 is CASRPDRGRNEQFF. The CDR3 DNA follows: TGTGCCAGCAGGCCGGACAGGGGGCGCAATGAGCAGTTCTTC. The V call is TRBV7-9, the J call TRBJ2-1; TRBD1 matches at 11 bases. The germline V gene encodes CDR1 SEHNR and CDR2 FQNEAQ (reference sequence). V shed 6 bases, J shed 6 bases, and the junction held 4 bases outside the gene matches. The CDR3 length is 14 residues.

The genes are TRBV4-3 and TRBJ1-2; 7 bases align to TRBD1. V gave up 4 bases and J gave up 3 bases; unmatched junction bases: 8. The length of the CDR3 is 15 residues. Germline V gene lookup returns CDR1 LGHNA and CDR2 YSLEER. CDR3: CASSLLRQGDYGYTF. The CDR3 nucleotides read TGCGCCAGCAGCCTCCTCCGGCAGGGGGACTATGGCTACACCTTC.

CDR3 in DNA: TGTGCCAGCAGTACCCTAAGGGACACTGAAGCTTTCTTT. Protein sequence: CASSTLRDTEAFF. V usage is TRBV6-2 or TRBV6-3 and J usage is TRBJ1-1; D unclear. The ends were cut back, 5 bases at V and 3 bases at J, with 10 bases in the middle. The CDR3 is 13 amino acids. The germline gives CDR1 MNHEY, CDR2 SVGEGT.

The rearrangement uses TRBV5-5 and TRBJ2-1, with D possibly TRBD2 on 6 matching bases. From germline, CDR1 is SGHKS and CDR2 YYEKEE (reference sequence). The CDR3 is made up of 15 amino acids. Trimming stripped 1 base from V and 3 bases from J, with 11 bases between. The CDR3 DNA follows: TGTGCCAGCAGCTTGCTAGCGTGGTTCTACAATGAGCAGTTCTTC. Its protein product is CASSLLAWFYNEQFF. The variable domain in full, completed from reference TRBV5-5 and TRBJ2-1, reads DAGVTQSPTHLIKTRGQQVTLRCSPISGHKSVSWYQQVLGQGPQFIFQYYEKEERGRGNFPDRFSARQFPNYSSELNVNALLLGDSALYLCASSLLAWFYNEQFFGPGTRLTVL.

Details on this clone: Distinct nucleotide sequences in the sample also encode this CDR3. The chain has TRBV18 and TRBJ1-4; 7 nucleotides match TRBD1. In germline, CDR1 is KGHSH, CDR2 LQKENI. This CDR3 contains 13 residues. The V and J ends lost 3 bases and 8 bases, in that order; junction bases with no gene match: 3. This CDR3 is CASSPDRQEKLFF. CDR3 DNA sequence: TGTGCCAGCTCACCGGACAGGCAGGAAAAACTGTTTTTT.

The V call is TRBV13, the J call TRBJ2-1; a weak D match, TRBD1 (8 bases). V was shortened by 0 bases and J by 4 bases, with 19 bases between the two germline ends. The V gene's germline CDR1 is PRHDT and CDR2 FYEKMQ (reference sequence). The CDR3 contains 18 residues. This CDR3 is CASSLGPGEQGGYNEQFF. Written as DNA, the CDR3 is TGTGCCAGCAGCTTAGGCCCTGGTGAACAGGGGGGGTACAATGAGCAGTTCTTC.

The rearrangement joins TRBV7-8 to TRBJ1-1; D perhaps matches TRBD1 (6 bases). Germline CDR1 and CDR2: SGHVS and FQNEAQ. This CDR3 comprises 12 residues. Trimming pared 5 bases from V and 11 bases from J, leaving 15 bases between. The CDR3 protein is CASSPQGRRAFF. The CDR3 coding sequence is TGTGCCAGCAGCCCACAGGGAAGAAGGGCTTTCTTT.

The chain is built from TRBV18 and TRBJ2-2, with D unclear. The germline CDR1 and CDR2 sequences are KGHSH and LQKENI. The V and J ends lost 6 bases and 0 bases respectively, with 8 bases between them. There are 14 residues in the CDR3. The CDR3: CASSPNSNTGELFF. The DNA for the CDR3 is TGTGCCAGCTCTCCGAATTCGAACACCGGGGAGCTGTTTTTT.

The chain is built from TRBV5-6 and TRBJ2-7; D is uncertain. The germline V and J ends were trimmed by 5 bases and 3 bases, with 18 bases remaining between them. There are 15 residues in the CDR3. Germline CDR1 reads SGHDT; CDR2 reads YYEEEE. The CDR3 DNA reads as TGTGCCAGCAGAAGGGTGCGAGGACCGGACTACGAGCAGTACTTC. This sequence encodes CASRRVRGPDYEQYF. Full variable domain (outside the CDR3, taken from reference TRBV5-6 and TRBJ2-7): DAGVTQSPTHLIKTRGQQVTLRCSPKSGHDTVSWYQQALGQGPQFIFQYYEEEERQRGNFPDRFSGHQFPNYSSELNVNALLLGDSALYLCASRRVRGPDYEQYFGPGTRLTVT.